The 25 T cell receptor beta chains given below trace back to one sample, sequenced in a study of T-cell memory formation after mild COVID-19 (dated by TCRdb to 2020 to 2022). Libraries were constructed by 5' RACE. The sequencing machine was an Illumina NovaSeq 6000. TCRdb reran the public reads through fastp at Q25 and MiXCR, keeping productive beta chains. Each CDR3 protein gets just one entry, which takes the most common genes and DNA from the rows behind it. The sample contains about 440,000 distinct CDR3 sequences, around 18% of them found a single time. About 8.8% of the sample goes to the ten largest clones. The sample comprised PBMCs or a T cell subset sorted from them (not recorded which). These receptors all come from an adult woman who had mild COVID-19 (a few samples of this study predate the infection). The sample titles of this study are shuffled in the database, so cell type and time point are left out; the donor was told from shared clones.

The chain is built from TRBV5-1 and TRBJ1-1; D may be TRBD1 (5 bases). Trimming took 8 bases from V and 1 from J, leaving 12 bases between them. CDR3 length equals 13 residues. Germline V CDR1 and CDR2: SGHRS, YFSETQ. This CDR3 is CASKITGNTEAFF. For the CDR3, the DNA is TGCGCCAGTAAAATTACAGGGAACACTGAAGCTTTCTTT.

CDR3 sequence: CASSQEGTRGEQYF. The CDR3, as DNA: TGCGCCAGCAGCCAAGAGGGGACCCGGGGCGAGCAGTACTTC. The chain combines TRBV4-1 with TRBJ2-7; either TRBD1 or TRBD2 may fit D (5 bases each). Germline values: CDR1 MGHRA, CDR2 YSYEKL. The CDR3 loop spans 14 amino acids. With 0 bases removed from V and 6 bases from J, the gap between germline ends came to 12 bases.

This clonotype occurred a few times. CDR3 region: CASPLRSGDGATEAFF. DNA of the CDR3: TGTGCCAGCCCCTTAAGATCAGGGGACGGGGCCACTGAAGCTTTCTTT. The rearrangement links TRBV6-2 or TRBV6-3 to TRBJ1-1; TRBD1 might be the D (6 bases). CDR1 is MNHEY, CDR2 SVGEGT, per germline. Trimming removed 8 bases at V and 4 bases at J, with 23 bases between. CDR3 size: 16 residues.

The genes are TRBV7-8 and TRBJ1-2, with D hard to call. This CDR3 has 16 residues. Germline CDR1 reads SGHVS; CDR2 reads FQNEAQ. Trimming removed 5 bases at V and 3 bases at J, with 19 bases between. The CDR3, as DNA: TGTGCCAGCAGCCCAAGGACGGCCCAATCCTACTATGGCTACACCTTC. Translating gives CASSPRTAQSYYGYTF.

The rearrangement uses TRBV27 and TRBJ1-5, with D tentatively TRBD1 (5 bases). Germline CDR1 MNHEY, CDR2 SMNVEV (reference sequence). CDR3 length: 14 amino acids. V was shortened by 8 bases and J by 5 bases, with 16 bases between the two germline ends. The CDR3 DNA reads as TGTGCCAGCCCGCCTAGAGGGGATGATCAGCCCCAGCATTTT. Protein sequence: CASPPRGDDQPQHF.

V gene TRBV20-1 combines with J gene TRBJ2-5, with a possible D match to TRBD2 (6 bases). Between the trimmed V and J ends, which lost 0 bases and 5 bases, there was a span of 13 bases. Germline V gives CDR1 DFQATT, CDR2 SNEGSKA (reference sequence). This CDR3 is built from 14 residues. CDR3 sequence: CSAREGGMIETQYF. The DNA for the CDR3 is TGCAGTGCTAGAGAGGGCGGGATGATTGAGACCCAGTACTTC.

The rearrangement links TRBV29-1 to TRBJ2-7, with a possible D match to TRBD1 (6 bases). Trimming stripped 7 bases from V and 2 bases from J, with 18 bases between. Germline V gene sequence: CDR1 SQVTM, CDR2 ANQGSEA. This CDR3 is 14 amino acids long. This chain's CDR3 is CSATGFSATYEQYF. DNA for the CDR3: TGCAGCGCCACAGGGTTCTCGGCTACCTACGAGCAGTACTTC.

The chain carries TRBV7-9 and TRBJ1-2, with 9 bases lining up with TRBD1. The CDR3 has 16 amino acids. The J segment lost 6 bases and the V segment lost 5 bases, leaving 13 bases of the junction unmatched. Per the germline V gene, CDR1 is SEHNR and CDR2 is FQNEAQ (reference sequence). The CDR3 DNA sequence: TGTGCCAGCAGCGGAAGGACAGGGGTACGTCTCGATGGCTACACCTTC. Translation: CASSGRTGVRLDGYTF.

This clonotype was counted only a few times. The V and J genes are TRBV13 and TRBJ2-4, with D uncertain. The CDR3 covers 15 residues. The V gene lost 5 bases and the J gene lost 2 bases, with 13 bases spanning the gap. Germline-derived CDR1 and CDR2 are PRHDT and FYEKMQ (reference sequence). The DNA of the CDR3 is TGTGCCAGCAGCGAAAGACGGGCCTCCAAAAACATTCAGTACTTC. Amino acid sequence: CASSERRASKNIQYF. Filled out from reference TRBV13 and TRBJ2-4, the complete variable domain reads AAGVIQSPRHLIKEKRETATLKCYPIPRHDTVYWYQQGPGQDPQFLISFYEKMQSDKGSIPDRFSAQQFSDYHSELNMSSLELGDSALYFCASSERRASKNIQYFGAGTRLSVL.

The chain couples TRBV7-9 to TRBJ1-4; D is uncertain. CDR1 is SEHNR and CDR2 is FQNEAQ in the germline V gene (reference sequence). CDR3 size: 13 residues. Deletions cut 4 bases from V and 10 bases from J, with 13 bases between. The CDR3 sequence is CASSSESGGKLFF. The CDR3 bases are TGTGCCAGCAGCTCCGAGTCCGGCGGAAAACTGTTTTTT.

A few counts support this clonotype. This rearrangement joins TRBV5-1 to TRBJ2-2; 8 bases are a match to TRBD1. Unmatched junction bases numbered 9, after V lost 4 bases and J lost 4 bases. The CDR3 covers 16 residues. Looked up from germline, CDR1 is SGHRS and CDR2 is YFSETQ. The CDR3 reads CASSVGGQASTGELFF. Written as DNA, the CDR3 is TGCGCCAGCAGCGTGGGGGGACAGGCGAGCACCGGGGAGCTGTTTTTT.

The genes are TRBV27 and TRBJ1-1; 7 bases map to TRBD1. This CDR3 has 16 amino acids. V dropped 4 bases and J dropped 5; count of bases not matched to a gene: 13. Germline V gene lookup returns CDR1 MNHEY and CDR2 SMNVEV (reference sequence). CDR3 loop: CASSSTGTVTGTEAFF. DNA for the CDR3: TGTGCCAGCAGTTCAACCGGGACAGTCACGGGAACTGAAGCTTTCTTT.

The table lists this clonotype with a few counts. The chain uses TRBV12-3 or TRBV12-4 and TRBJ2-1; D ambiguous. The CDR3 totals 15 residues. With 5 bases removed from V and 3 bases from J, the gap between germline ends came to 14 bases. In DNA, the CDR3 is TGTGCCAGCAGTAAACAGCAGACGAACTACAATGAGCAGTTCTTC. It yields the protein CASSKQQTNYNEQFF.

J is TRBJ2-1 and V is TRBV2; either TRBD1 or TRBD2 may fit D (5 bases each). With 8 bases removed from V and 9 bases from J, the gap between germline ends came to 23 bases. Germline values: CDR1 SNHLY, CDR2 FYNNEI. The length of the CDR3 is 15 residues. The CDR3 is CASWGFDRAHSEQFF. In DNA, the CDR3 is TGTGCCAGCTGGGGGTTTGACCGGGCCCACAGTGAGCAGTTCTTC. The variable domain in full, completed from reference TRBV2 and TRBJ2-1, reads EPEVTQTPSHQVTQMGQEVILRCVPISNHLYFYWYRQILGQKVEFLVSFYNNEISEKSEIFDDQFSVERPDGSNFTLKIRSTKLEDSAMYFCASWGFDRAHSEQFFGPGTRLTVL.

This clonotype was picked up one time. The chain employs TRBV2 and TRBJ2-1; TRBD1 matches 10 bases. This CDR3 is built from 15 residues. Germline CDR1 reads SNHLY; CDR2 reads FYNNEI. V was clipped by 3 bases and J by 5 bases; unmatched bases: 4. CDR3 sequence reads: CASSDPGQGNNEQFF. The CDR3 bases are TGTGCCAGCAGTGATCCGGGACAGGGGAACAATGAGCAGTTCTTC.

This clonotype was detected a few times. This chain links TRBV5-1 with TRBJ1-5; perhaps TRBD1 as D (5 bases). Per germline, CDR1 SGHRS and CDR2 YFSETQ. With 2 bases removed from V and 7 bases from J, the gap between germline ends came to 10 bases. The CDR3 runs 13 residues. The CDR3 DNA is TGCGCCAGCAGCTTCGGGGGTGAACAGCCCCAGCATTTT. Amino acids: CASSFGGEQPQHF.

The genes are TRBV7-6 and TRBJ1-2; TRBD1 agrees at 10 bases. The germline gives CDR1 SGHVS, CDR2 FNYEAQ. The trim removed 6 bases at V and 6 bases at J, leaving 4 bases unmatched. The length of the CDR3 is 13 residues. This CDR3 is CASRPDRGNGYTF. In DNA form, the CDR3 reads TGTGCCAGCAGACCGGACAGGGGGAATGGCTACACCTTC.

This clonotype was detected a few times. This chain links TRBV4-1 with TRBJ1-5; D is uncertain. The CDR3 runs to 13 residues. Trimming shortened V by 0 bases and J by 3 bases, and 3 bases separated the two germline ends. CDR1 is MGHRA, CDR2 YSYEKL, per germline. The CDR3 sequence: CASSQEVNQPQHF. The CDR3 region has the DNA TGCGCCAGCAGCCAAGAGGTCAATCAGCCCCAGCATTTT.

This clonotype was picked up many times. V usage is TRBV12-3 or TRBV12-4 and J usage is TRBJ2-1; the D gene is possibly TRBD2 (5 bases). Trimming left V 5 bases short and J 0 bases short, with 11 bases between. The CDR3 consists of 15 residues. The chain's CDR3 is CASSTSGSSYNEQFF. Written as DNA, the CDR3 is TGTGCCAGCAGTACAAGCGGAAGCTCCTACAATGAGCAGTTCTTC.

This clonotype was seen a few times. The chain recombines TRBV2 with TRBJ1-1, with 8 bases aligning to TRBD1. The CDR3 loop spans 13 amino acids. Germline V lookup: CDR1 SNHLY, CDR2 FYNNEI. J was trimmed by 7 bases and V by 6 bases; bases with no gene match: 7. CDR3 nucleotide sequence: TGTGCCAGCAGGCCAAACAGGGGGTTTGAAGCTTTCTTT. Its translation: CASRPNRGFEAFF.

This chain links TRBV5-6 with TRBJ1-2; D not resolved. The germline gives CDR1 SGHDT, CDR2 YYEEEE. With 4 bases removed from V and 5 bases from J, the gap between germline ends came to 15 bases. CDR3 length equals 14 residues. CDR3 protein: CASSPLDARYGYTF. The CDR3 bases are TGTGCCAGCAGCCCCTTAGATGCGAGGTATGGCTACACCTTC.

This clonotype was recorded a few times. The chain carries TRBV29-1 and TRBJ2-3; D tentatively fits TRBD1 or TRBD2 (8 bases each). CDR3 length equals 15 residues. Per the germline V gene, CDR1 is SQVTM and CDR2 is ANQGSEA. V lost 5 bases to trimming and J lost 3 bases, with 18 bases between them. The CDR3 is CSVNGGDRRTDTQYF. The CDR3 nucleotides read TGCAGCGTTAACGGGGGGGACAGGCGTACAGATACGCAGTATTTT.

The chain links TRBV3-1 to TRBJ2-3; no reliable D call. The V gene lost 1 base and the J gene lost 6 bases, with 11 bases spanning the gap. The CDR3 runs to 14 residues. Per germline, CDR1 LGHDT and CDR2 YNNKEL (reference sequence). The CDR3 DNA follows: TGTGCCAGCAGCCAAGCAGGACCGCGGGATACGCAGTATTTT. Its translation is CASSQAGPRDTQYF.

The rearrangement links TRBV7-9 to TRBJ1-1; TRBD1 might be the D (5 bases). The CDR3 is 15 amino acids. The germline V gene encodes CDR1 SEHNR and CDR2 FQNEAQ (reference sequence). Trimming took off 1 base at V and 0 bases at J, with 9 bases between the two ends. DNA for the CDR3: TGTGCCAGCAGCTTAGACGAGGGGTTGAACACTGAAGCTTTCTTT. Its translation is CASSLDEGLNTEAFF.

The rearrangement links TRBV20-1 to TRBJ2-7; D is possibly TRBD2 (6 bases). The CDR3 length is 14 residues. Germline CDR1 and CDR2: DFQATT and SNEGSKA (reference sequence). With 0 bases removed from V and 2 bases from J, the gap between germline ends came to 11 bases. The CDR3 loop reads CSARDGTVAYEQYF. The CDR3 nucleotides read TGCAGTGCTAGAGACGGGACTGTTGCCTACGAGCAGTACTTC.